This paragraph covers one T cell receptor beta chain sequence. The sample comes from a study of T cell repertoires in ileal Crohn's disease. Time point: neoterminal ileum biopsy at postoperative endoscopy, about 6 months after surgery. The method was immunoSEQ multiplex PCR; TCRdb's version includes in-frame clones alone and lacks a portion of them. This sample yields 55,000 to 65,000 clones, of which roughly nine tenths are seen a single time; over 2% belongs to the top ten. The germline CDR1 and CDR2 sequences are SGHRS and YFSETQ. Trimming cost V 4 bases and J 0 bases, with 10 bases left between them. The CDR3 covers 15 residues.

Material for sequencing was ileal tissue. The V and J genes are TRBV5-1 and TRBJ1-4; D ambiguous. The TCR comes from an adult with Crohn's disease. The chain's CDR3 is CASSPETTTNEKLFF. For the CDR3, the DNA is TGCGCCAGCAGCCCGGAGACGACAACTAATGAAAAACTGTTTTTT.